This T cell receptor (beta chain) was sequenced for a study of breast tumors, draining lymph nodes, adjacent tissues. Notes on the study in general: Tumor and nontumor repertoires were significantly more similar in luminal-like than in basal-like breast cancer. That most tumor T cells come from lymph nodes remained unproven. The data were judged consistent with most tumor T cells coming from lymph node and expanding in tumor. Tumors had less TCR diversity than lymph nodes, more than nontumor tissue.

To note about this clonotype: Antigen unknown.

TCRdb re-called the multiplex PCR reads through MiXCR, storing one row per CDR3 protein. In the table there are about 220,000 distinct CDR3 sequences, approximately 36% of which are singletons. Breast cancer patients provided tissue from their axillary draining lymph nodes. This CDR3 contains 15 residues. The junction had 0 bases not matched to a gene; V was cut back by 0 bases and J by 1 base. The germline V gene has CDR1 SGHTA and CDR2 FQGNSA. The sequence was obtained from a female donor with breast cancer. Some clones in this sample may be carry-over from other donors' samples. The chain is built from TRBV7-2 and TRBJ2-4; 7 nucleotides match TRBD2. The source material was axillary lymph node tissue. This chain's CDR3 is CASSLAGGAKNIQYF. In DNA form, the CDR3 reads TGTGCCAGCAGCTTAGCGGGGGGGGCCAAAAACATTCAGTACTTC.